One and the same sample provided the 23 T cell receptor beta chains below, sequenced in a study of cytomegalovirus exposure and HLA in healthy donors. Vbeta (60) and Jbeta (13) primers were used in the PCR. The protocol was immunoSEQ multiplex PCR, while the TCRdb copy is restricted to in-frame clones and leaves out a portion. The repertoire includes under 200,000 clones, 80% to 90% of them detected once, and under 2% sits in the top ten. The sample taken for sequencing was PBMCs. These receptors were taken from a young woman in good health and CMV-seronegative.

The chain uses TRBV11-2 and TRBJ2-7, with 7 positions matching TRBD1. V dropped 5 bases and J dropped 3; count of bases not matched to a gene: 10. Germline assignment: CDR1 SGHAT and CDR2 FQNNGV. The length of the CDR3 is 15 residues. The CDR3 DNA is TGTGCCAGCAGCCCGGGGCAGGGGGTTAGCTACGAGCAGTACTTC. Its protein is CASSPGQGVSYEQYF. Full variable domain (rest looked up from reference TRBV11-2 and TRBJ2-7): EAGVAQSPRYKIIEKRQSVAFWCNPISGHATLYWYQQILGQGPKLLIQFQNNGVVDDSQLPKDRFSAERLKGVDSTLKIQPAKLEDSAVYLCASSPGQGVSYEQYFGPGTRLTVT.

The CDR3 sequence: CASRDEGDEKLFF. DNA for the CDR3: TGTGCCAGCAGGGACGAGGGGGACGAAAAACTGTTTTTT. The chain employs TRBV2 and TRBJ1-4; tentative D call: TRBD1 (6 bases). Trimming removed 6 bases at V and 8 bases at J, with 13 bases between. Germline assignment: CDR1 SNHLY and CDR2 FYNNEI. The CDR3 covers 13 residues.

The chain carries TRBV6-1 and TRBJ1-1, with D hard to call. CDR1 and CDR2 (germline): MNHNS, SASEGT. V gave up 7 bases and J gave up 3 bases, with 9 bases separating them. This CDR3 comprises 12 residues. The CDR3 region has the DNA TGTGCCAGCAATAAACTAGACACTGAAGCTTTCTTT. Translating it yields CASNKLDTEAFF.

J is TRBJ2-1 and V is TRBV6-1, with TRBD2 matching 10 bases. Trimming removed 11 bases from V and 8 bases from J; junction bases left unmatched: 15. Looked up from germline, CDR1 is MNHNS and CDR2 is SASEGT. The CDR3 has 15 amino acids. This CDR3 reads CAGNGESLAGDEQFF. In DNA form, the CDR3 reads TGTGCCGGCAATGGGGAGTCTCTAGCGGGGGATGAGCAGTTCTTC.

The genes are TRBV6-5 and TRBJ2-7; the D gene is possibly TRBD2 (7 bases). There are 14 residues in the CDR3. V dropped 1 base and J dropped 7 bases, with 14 bases sitting between them. From germline, CDR1 is MNHEY and CDR2 SVGAGI. The CDR3 coding sequence is TGTGCCAGCAGTTACTGGGGGGGCTGGGGAGAGCAGTACTTC. Its translation: CASSYWGGWGEQYF.

The chain links TRBV7-6 to TRBJ2-6; D not certain. V was trimmed by 3 bases and J by 1 base, leaving 4 bases between them. The CDR3 totals 14 residues. CDR1 is SGHVS and CDR2 is FNYEAQ in the germline V gene. The CDR3 sequence is CASSFSSGANVLTF. The CDR3 DNA reads as TGTGCCAGCAGCTTCTCTTCTGGGGCCAACGTCCTGACTTTC.

The V and J genes are TRBV6-5 and TRBJ1-1; unclear D gene. The V gene lost 7 bases and the J gene lost 6 bases, with 9 bases spanning the gap. The CDR3 has 11 amino acids. Germline V CDR1 and CDR2: MNHEY, SVGAGI. The CDR3 reads CASIGIAEAFF. CDR3 bases: TGTGCCAGCATCGGGATCGCTGAAGCTTTCTTT.

V usage is TRBV9 and J usage is TRBJ2-1; 8 positions agree with TRBD1. The CDR3 totals 17 residues. V was clipped by 4 bases and J by 2 bases; unmatched bases: 11. CDR1 SGDLS and CDR2 YYNGEE come from the germline V gene. This CDR3 is CASSPRTGIFPYNEQFF. As DNA, the CDR3 is TGTGCCAGCAGCCCAAGGACAGGGATATTCCCCTACAATGAGCAGTTCTTC.

This clone has a single count. The chain couples TRBV18 to TRBJ2-5; 11 bases are a match to TRBD1. This CDR3 is built from 15 residues. CDR1 and CDR2 from the germline V gene are KGHSH and LQKENI. Losses at the gene ends were 4 bases for V and 5 bases for J; bases not matched to a gene: 6. The CDR3 sequence: CASSHRDRGLETQYF. The CDR3 coding sequence is TGTGCCAGCTCACACAGGGACAGGGGGTTGGAGACCCAGTACTTC.

The rearrangement joins TRBV7-2 to TRBJ1-1; possible D gene TRBD1, 6 bases. V lost 4 bases to trimming and J lost 0 bases, with 12 bases between them. Germline V gene data show CDR1 as SGHTA and CDR2 as FQGNSA. CDR3 length: 15 residues. For the CDR3, the DNA is TGTGCCAGCAGCTCGCAGGGGAGAATGAACACTGAAGCTTTCTTT. It codes for CASSSQGRMNTEAFF.

The V and J genes are TRBV28 and TRBJ1-4; 7 bases are a match to TRBD1. The V and J ends lost 4 bases and 8 bases, in that order; junction bases with no gene match: 10. The germline V gene has CDR1 MDHEN and CDR2 SYDVKM. The CDR3 consists of 15 residues. CDR3 nucleotide sequence: TGTGCCAGCAGTTCGGGGACAGTTTCGGCGGAAAAACTGTTTTTT. Its protein is CASSSGTVSAEKLFF. The full variable domain, rest sourced from reference TRBV28 and TRBJ1-4, is DVKVTQSSRYLVKRTGEKVFLECVQDMDHENMFWYRQDPGLGLRLIYFSYDVKMKEKGDIPEGYSVSREKKERFSLILESASTNQTSMYLCASSSGTVSAEKLFFGSGTQLSVL.

This clone was observed a single time. The CDR3 DNA reads TGCGCCAGCAGCCCAGAGGGACTAGCGGGGGCCCCCTCCTACAATGAGCAGTTCTTC. Amino acids: CASSPEGLAGAPSYNEQFF. The chain is built from TRBV5-1 and TRBJ2-1, with 14 positions matching TRBD2. This CDR3 has 19 amino acids. Germline lookup yields CDR1 SGHRS and CDR2 YFSETQ. V shed 4 bases and J 0 bases; nucleotides not matched to a gene: 9.

This chain links TRBV18 with TRBJ2-7; 8 nucleotides agree with TRBD1. Germline-derived CDR1 and CDR2 are KGHSH and LQKENI. There are 13 residues in the CDR3. The J segment lost 5 bases and the V segment lost 5 bases, leaving 5 bases of the junction unmatched. CDR3 coding DNA: TGTGCCAGCTCATCCGGACAGGGTAACGAGCAGTACTTC. It codes for CASSSGQGNEQYF.

The chain combines TRBV19 with TRBJ2-1; 7 bases line up with TRBD1. The V gene's germline CDR1 is LNHDA and CDR2 SQIVND (reference sequence). This CDR3 has 13 residues. V dropped 4 bases and J dropped 7; count of bases not matched to a gene: 4. The CDR3 region is CASSTTGSNEQFF. CDR3 DNA sequence: TGTGCCAGTAGTACGACAGGGTCGAATGAGCAGTTCTTC.

The J gene is TRBJ2-2, the V gene TRBV15, with 7 bases that match TRBD1. This CDR3 comprises 17 residues. With 5 bases clipped from V and 6 bases from J, the junction kept 15 bases outside the gene matches. In germline, CDR1 is LNHNV, CDR2 YYDKDF (reference sequence). The CDR3 here is CATSLGVQGIFSGELFF. DNA for the CDR3: TGTGCCACCAGCTTAGGTGTACAGGGGATTTTTTCCGGGGAGCTGTTTTTT. The full variable domain, in which reference TRBV15 and TRBJ2-2 provide the parts outside the CDR3, is DAMVIQNPRYQVTQFGKPVTLSCSQTLNHNVMYWYQQKSSQAPKLLFHYYDKDFNNEADTPDNFQSRRPNTSFCFLDIRSPGLGDTAMYLCATSLGVQGIFSGELFFGEGSRLTVL.

The J gene is TRBJ2-1, the V gene TRBV5-1; 11 bases align to TRBD1. V dropped 9 bases and J dropped 3; count of bases not matched to a gene: 2. This CDR3 contains 13 residues. The germline gives CDR1 SGHRS, CDR2 YFSETQ. CDR3 DNA: TGCGCCACCGGGACAGGGGGCTACAATGAGCAGTTCTTC. It translates to CATGTGGYNEQFF. The full variable domain, with the rest looked up from reference TRBV5-1 and TRBJ2-1, is KAGVTQTPRYLIKTRGQQVTLSCSPISGHRSVSWYQQTPGQGLQFLFEYFSETQRNKGNFPGRFSGRQFSNSRSEMNVSTLELGDSALYLCATGTGGYNEQFFGPGTRLTVL.

This clone was seen a single time. The genes are TRBV19 and TRBJ2-1; 10 nucleotides match TRBD2. CDR1 LNHDA and CDR2 SQIVND come from the germline V gene (reference sequence). The CDR3 consists of 14 residues. The trim removed 7 bases at V and 7 bases at J, leaving 7 bases unmatched. In nucleotides, the CDR3 is TGTGCCAGTACCGCACTAGCGGGAAATAATGAGCAGTTCTTC. Translation gives CASTALAGNNEQFF.

This chain links TRBV6-6 with TRBJ2-1; 11 nucleotides agree with TRBD2. This CDR3 contains 15 residues. Trimming removed 5 bases from V and 8 bases from J; junction bases left unmatched: 8. Germline V gene sequence: CDR1 MNHNY, CDR2 SVGAGI (reference sequence). Here the CDR3 DNA reads TGTGCCAGCAGTACCGTAGCGGGAGGGTGGGATGAGCAGTTCTTC. Its translation: CASSTVAGGWDEQFF.

This chain links TRBV6-1 with TRBJ1-1, with 8 positions matching TRBD1. The CDR3 has 13 amino acids. Per the germline V gene, CDR1 is MNHNS and CDR2 is SASEGT. Trimming removed 6 bases from V and 3 bases from J; junction bases left unmatched: 3. The CDR3 coding sequence is TGTGCCAGCAGGCAGGGGGCGTACACTGAAGCTTTCTTT. Residues: CASRQGAYTEAFF.

In DNA form, the CDR3 reads TGCAGCGTTGGGGAGAGCTCTGGAAACACCATATATTTT. As protein: CSVGESSGNTIYF. The chain carries TRBV29-1 and TRBJ1-3, with unresolved D. CDR1 and CDR2 from the germline V gene are SQVTM and ANQGSEA. V was trimmed by 4 bases and J by 0 bases, leaving 7 bases between them. The CDR3 contains 13 residues.

This clone showed up just once. The chain combines TRBV27 with TRBJ2-7; 7 nucleotides line up with TRBD1. The CDR3 length is 14 residues. V was pared by 7 bases and J by 2 bases, with 8 bases of the junction left unmatched. CDR1 and CDR2 from the germline V gene are MNHEY and SMNVEV (reference sequence). The CDR3 nucleotides are TGTGCCAGCACCCCCAAGGGGGCTACCTACGAGCAGTACTTC. Its translation: CASTPKGATYEQYF.

This clone was recorded once. This chain connects TRBV5-4 to TRBJ1-2; TRBD1 agrees at 7 bases. The CDR3 extends over 16 amino acids. Germline CDR1 SGHNT, CDR2 YYREEE (reference sequence). Trimming at V came to 9 bases and at J to 2 bases, leaving 16 bases not matched to a gene. In DNA, the CDR3 is TGTGCCACCCTGTCGGGAGACAGGGCCAAAAACTATGGCTACACCTTC. This codes for CATLSGDRAKNYGYTF.

The rearrangement joins TRBV6-5 to TRBJ1-1; no definite D call. Germline CDR1 is MNHEY and CDR2 is SVGAGI. V gave up 6 bases and J gave up 1 base, with 9 bases separating them. CDR3 size: 13 residues. The CDR3 nucleotides are TGTGCCAGCAGCCCAGGAGGGAACACTGAAGCTTTCTTT. Its translation is CASSPGGNTEAFF.